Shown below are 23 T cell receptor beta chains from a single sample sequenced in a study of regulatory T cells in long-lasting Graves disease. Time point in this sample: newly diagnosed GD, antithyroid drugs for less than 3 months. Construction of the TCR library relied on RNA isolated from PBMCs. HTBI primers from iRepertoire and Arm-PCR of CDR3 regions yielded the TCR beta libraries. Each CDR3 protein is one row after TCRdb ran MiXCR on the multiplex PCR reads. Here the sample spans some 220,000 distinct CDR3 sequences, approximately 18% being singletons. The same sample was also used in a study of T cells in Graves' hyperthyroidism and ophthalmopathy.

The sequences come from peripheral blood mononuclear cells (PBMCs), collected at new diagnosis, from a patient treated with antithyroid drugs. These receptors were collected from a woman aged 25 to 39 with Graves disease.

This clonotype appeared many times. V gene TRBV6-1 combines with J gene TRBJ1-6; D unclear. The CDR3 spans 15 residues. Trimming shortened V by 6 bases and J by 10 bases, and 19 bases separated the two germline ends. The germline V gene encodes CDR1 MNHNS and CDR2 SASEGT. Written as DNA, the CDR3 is TGTGCCAGCAGCATCGGAGGGATGGGAGGATCACCCCTCCACTTT. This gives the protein CASSIGGMGGSPLHF.

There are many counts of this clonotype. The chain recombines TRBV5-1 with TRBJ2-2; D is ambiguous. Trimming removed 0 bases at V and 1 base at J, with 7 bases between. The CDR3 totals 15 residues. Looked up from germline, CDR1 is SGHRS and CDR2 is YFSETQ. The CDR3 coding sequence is TGCGCCAGCAGCTTGGTACAGATGAACACCGGGGAGCTGTTTTTT. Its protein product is CASSLVQMNTGELFF.

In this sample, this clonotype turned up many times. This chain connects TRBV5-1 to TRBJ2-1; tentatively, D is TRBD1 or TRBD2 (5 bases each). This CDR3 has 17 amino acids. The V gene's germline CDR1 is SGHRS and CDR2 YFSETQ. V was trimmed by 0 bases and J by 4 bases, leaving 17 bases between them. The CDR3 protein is CASSLAEYGARYNEQFF. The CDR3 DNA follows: TGCGCCAGCAGCTTGGCTGAATACGGGGCCCGATACAATGAGCAGTTCTTC.

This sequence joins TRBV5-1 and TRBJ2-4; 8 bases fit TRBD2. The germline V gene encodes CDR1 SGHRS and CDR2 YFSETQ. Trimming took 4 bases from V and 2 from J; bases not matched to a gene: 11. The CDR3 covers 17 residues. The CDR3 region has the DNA TGCGCCAGCAGCCCACAGGGCCCGGGGGGGTCCAAAAACATTCAGTACTTC. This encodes CASSPQGPGGSKNIQYF.

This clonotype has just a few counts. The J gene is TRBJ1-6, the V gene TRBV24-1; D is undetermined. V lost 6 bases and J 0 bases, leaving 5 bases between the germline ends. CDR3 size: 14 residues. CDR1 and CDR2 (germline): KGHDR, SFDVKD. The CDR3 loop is CATSLSSYNSPLHF. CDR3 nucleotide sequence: TGTGCCACCAGTCTGAGCTCCTATAATTCACCCCTCCACTTT.

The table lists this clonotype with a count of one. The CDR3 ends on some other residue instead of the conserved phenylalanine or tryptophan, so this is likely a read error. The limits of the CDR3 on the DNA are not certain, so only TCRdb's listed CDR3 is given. CDR3 loop: CASSEDPSGNQPPHV. J is TRBJ1-5 and V is TRBV6-1; the DNA was not compared with TRBD1, the D call given in the table. Germline V gives CDR1 MNHNS, CDR2 SASEGT. Termini included, the CDR3 measures 15 amino acids.

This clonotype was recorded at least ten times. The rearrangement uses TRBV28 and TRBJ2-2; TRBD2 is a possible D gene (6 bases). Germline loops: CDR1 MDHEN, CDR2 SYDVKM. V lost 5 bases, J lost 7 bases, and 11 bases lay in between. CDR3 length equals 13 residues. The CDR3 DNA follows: TGTGCCAGCAGTACCGGGAGAGACGGGGAGCTGTTTTTT. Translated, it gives CASSTGRDGELFF.

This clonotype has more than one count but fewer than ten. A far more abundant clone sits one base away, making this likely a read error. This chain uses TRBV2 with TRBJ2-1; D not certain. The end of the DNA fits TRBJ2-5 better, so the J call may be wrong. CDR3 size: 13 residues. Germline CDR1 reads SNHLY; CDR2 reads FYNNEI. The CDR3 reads CASSATPLGTQYF. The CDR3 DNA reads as TGTGCCAGCAGTGCGACTCCTCTAGGGACCCAGTACTTC.

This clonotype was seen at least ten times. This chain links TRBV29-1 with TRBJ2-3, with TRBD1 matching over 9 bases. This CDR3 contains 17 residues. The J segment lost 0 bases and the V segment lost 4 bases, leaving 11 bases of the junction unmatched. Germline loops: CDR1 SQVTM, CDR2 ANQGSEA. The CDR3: CSVARTGERRSTDTQYF. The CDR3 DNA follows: TGCAGCGTTGCTCGGACAGGGGAAAGACGTAGCACAGATACGCAGTATTTT.

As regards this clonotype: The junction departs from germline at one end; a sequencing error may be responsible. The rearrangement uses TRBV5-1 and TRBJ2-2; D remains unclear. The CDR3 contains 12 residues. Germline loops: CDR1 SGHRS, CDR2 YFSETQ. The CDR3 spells CASSFLAGELFF. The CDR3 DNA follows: TGTGCCAGCAGCTTCTTGGCCGGGGAGCTGTTTTTT.

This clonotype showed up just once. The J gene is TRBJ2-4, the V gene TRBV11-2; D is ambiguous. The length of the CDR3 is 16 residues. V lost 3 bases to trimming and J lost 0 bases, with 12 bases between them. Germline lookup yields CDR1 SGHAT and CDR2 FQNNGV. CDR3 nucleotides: TGTGCCAGCAGCTTGTCAGTGGGTACAGCCAAAAACATTCAGTACTTC. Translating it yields CASSLSVGTAKNIQYF.

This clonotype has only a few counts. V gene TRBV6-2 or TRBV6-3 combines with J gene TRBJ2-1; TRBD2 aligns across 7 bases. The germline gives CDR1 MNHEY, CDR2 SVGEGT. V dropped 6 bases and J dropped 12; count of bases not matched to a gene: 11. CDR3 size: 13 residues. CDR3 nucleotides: TGTGCCAGCAGACTGGCGGGAGTACATGGGCAGTTCTTC. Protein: CASRLAGVHGQFF.

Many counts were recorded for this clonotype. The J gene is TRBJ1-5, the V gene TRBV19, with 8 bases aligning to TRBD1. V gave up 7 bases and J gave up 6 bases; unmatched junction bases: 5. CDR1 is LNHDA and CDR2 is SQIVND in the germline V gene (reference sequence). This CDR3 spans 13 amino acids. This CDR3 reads CASTTQGGQPQHF. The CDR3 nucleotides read TGTGCCAGTACCACACAGGGGGGTCAGCCCCAGCATTTT.

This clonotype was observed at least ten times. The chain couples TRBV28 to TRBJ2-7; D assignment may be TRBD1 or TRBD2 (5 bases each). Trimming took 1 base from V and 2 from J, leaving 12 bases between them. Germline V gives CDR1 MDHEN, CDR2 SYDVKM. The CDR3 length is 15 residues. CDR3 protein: CASSLLRGITYEQYF. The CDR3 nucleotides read TGTGCCAGCAGTTTATTGAGGGGTATTACCTACGAGCAGTACTTC.

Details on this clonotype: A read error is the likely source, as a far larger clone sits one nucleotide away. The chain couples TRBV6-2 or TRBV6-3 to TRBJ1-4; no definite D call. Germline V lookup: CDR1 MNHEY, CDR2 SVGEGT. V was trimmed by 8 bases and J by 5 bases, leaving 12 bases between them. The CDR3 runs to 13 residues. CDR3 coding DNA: TGTGCCAGCGAAAGGGTAGGGAATGAAAAACTGTTTTTT. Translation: CASERVGNEKLFF.

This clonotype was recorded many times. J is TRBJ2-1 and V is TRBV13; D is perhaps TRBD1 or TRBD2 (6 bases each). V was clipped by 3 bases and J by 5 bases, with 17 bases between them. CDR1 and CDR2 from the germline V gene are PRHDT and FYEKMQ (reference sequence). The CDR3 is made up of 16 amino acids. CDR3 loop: CASSFSLRGVDNEQFF. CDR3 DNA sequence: TGTGCCAGCAGCTTTTCGCTGAGGGGGGTTGACAATGAGCAGTTCTTC.

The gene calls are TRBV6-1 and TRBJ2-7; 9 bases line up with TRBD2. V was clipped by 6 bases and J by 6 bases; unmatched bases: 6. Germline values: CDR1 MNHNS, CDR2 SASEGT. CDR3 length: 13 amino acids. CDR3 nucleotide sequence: TGTGCCAGCAGGGGCGGGGGGGCCGCCGAGCAGTACTTC. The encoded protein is CASRGGGAAEQYF.

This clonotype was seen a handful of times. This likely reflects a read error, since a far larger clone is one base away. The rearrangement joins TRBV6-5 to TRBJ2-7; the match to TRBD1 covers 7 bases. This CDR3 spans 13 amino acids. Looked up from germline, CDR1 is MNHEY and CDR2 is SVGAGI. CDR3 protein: CASGYGTDYEQYF. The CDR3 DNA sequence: TGTGCCAGCGGTTACGGGACAGACTACGAGCAGTACTTC.

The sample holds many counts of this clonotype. Here the CDR3 DNA reads TGTGCCAGCAGCAAGAGTTTTCGACAGGGGATGAACTATGGCTACACCTTC. Protein: CASSKSFRQGMNYGYTF. The chain joins TRBV6-1 to TRBJ1-2, with TRBD1 identical over 8 bases. Germline CDR1 reads MNHNS; CDR2 reads SASEGT. Trimming removed 6 bases from V and 2 bases from J; junction bases left unmatched: 14. This CDR3 comprises 17 residues.

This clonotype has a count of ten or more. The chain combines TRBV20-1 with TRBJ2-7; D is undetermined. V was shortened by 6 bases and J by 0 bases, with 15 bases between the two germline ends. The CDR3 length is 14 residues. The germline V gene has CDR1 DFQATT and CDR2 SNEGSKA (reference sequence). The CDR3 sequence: CSAVGSEVSYEQYF. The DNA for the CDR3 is TGCAGTGCAGTGGGCTCAGAGGTCTCCTACGAGCAGTACTTC.

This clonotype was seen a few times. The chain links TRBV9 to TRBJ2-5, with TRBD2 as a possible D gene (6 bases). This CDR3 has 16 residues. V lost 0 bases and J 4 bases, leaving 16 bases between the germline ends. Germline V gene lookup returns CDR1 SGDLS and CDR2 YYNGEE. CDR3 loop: CASSVGSVGGGETQYF. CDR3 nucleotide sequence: TGTGCCAGCAGCGTAGGATCTGTGGGAGGAGGAGAGACCCAGTACTTC.

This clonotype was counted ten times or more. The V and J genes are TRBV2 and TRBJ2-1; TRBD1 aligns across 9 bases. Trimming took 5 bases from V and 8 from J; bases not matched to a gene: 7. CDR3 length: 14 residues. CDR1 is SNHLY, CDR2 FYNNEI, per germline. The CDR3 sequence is CASSTDRGWDEQFF. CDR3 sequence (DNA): TGTGCCAGCAGTACGGACAGGGGATGGGATGAGCAGTTCTTC.

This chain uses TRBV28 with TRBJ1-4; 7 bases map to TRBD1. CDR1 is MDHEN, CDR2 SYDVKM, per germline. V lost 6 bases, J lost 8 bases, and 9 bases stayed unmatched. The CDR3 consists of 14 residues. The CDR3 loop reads CASRTQGEEEKLFF. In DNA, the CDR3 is TGTGCCAGCAGAACGCAGGGGGAAGAGGAAAAACTGTTTTTT.